This entry concerns a single TCR beta chain. What it recognizes is unknown. The data belong to a study of breast tumors, draining lymph nodes, adjacent tissues. TCRdb ran MiXCR on the multiplex PCR reads and lists one entry per CDR3 protein. The data contain fewer than 250,000 distinct CDR3 sequences, roughly 30% of them singletons. The length of the CDR3 is 13 residues. Germline V gene lookup returns CDR1 SGHKS and CDR2 YYEKEE (reference sequence). Axillary draining lymph nodes of breast cancer patients supplied the node samples. Broader study findings: Data only fit, rather than demonstrated, lymph node origin of most tumor T cells. Tumor and nontumor repertoires were significantly more similar in luminal-like than in basal-like breast cancer.

Specimen: axillary lymph node tissue. This sequence was found in a female donor with breast cancer. Some clones in this sample may be carry-over from other donors' samples. The chain combines TRBV5-5 with TRBJ2-7, with a tentative D call TRBD1 (5 bases). TRBJ2-5 explains the end of the DNA better; the J call may be wrong. The CDR3 spells CASSLGREETQYF. The CDR3 nucleotides are TGTGCCAGCAGCTTGGGCAGGGAAGAGACCCAGTACTTC.